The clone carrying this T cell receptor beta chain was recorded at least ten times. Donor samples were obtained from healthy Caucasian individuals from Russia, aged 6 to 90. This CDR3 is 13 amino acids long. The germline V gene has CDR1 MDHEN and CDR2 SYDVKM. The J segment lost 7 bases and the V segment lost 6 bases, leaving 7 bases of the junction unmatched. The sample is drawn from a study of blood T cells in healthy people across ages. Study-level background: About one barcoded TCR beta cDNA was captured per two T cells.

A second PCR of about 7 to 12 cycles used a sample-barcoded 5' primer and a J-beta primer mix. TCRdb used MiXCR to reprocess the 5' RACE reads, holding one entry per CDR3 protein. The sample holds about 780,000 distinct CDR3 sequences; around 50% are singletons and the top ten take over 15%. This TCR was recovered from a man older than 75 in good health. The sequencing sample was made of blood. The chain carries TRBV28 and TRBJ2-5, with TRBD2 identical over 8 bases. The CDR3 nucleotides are TGTGCCAGCAGCCCGGGACTAGATGGGACCCAGTACTTC. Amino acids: CASSPGLDGTQYF.